The present T cell receptor (beta chain) was sequenced within a study of lymphopenia after photon versus proton radiotherapy. General study results and limits: A bigger post-nadir fall in TCR diversity correlated inversely with survival time in deceased patients. Post-nadir diversity loss with photons came from oligoclonal expansion, particularly CD8+ Temra cells. Photon-treated patients lost naive T cells and TCR diversity; proton-treated stayed stable.

This clone came up a few times. Its antigen is not known. This table comes from immunoSEQ multiplex PCR, and its TCRdb copy is limited to in-frame clones, with some not included. In the table there are over 50,000 clones, approximately 86% of which are singletons. The sequence was obtained from a man in his forties or fifties with gastric cancer. Sample: peripheral blood, taken from a patient treated with photon-based radiotherapy.

The CDR3 nucleotides read TGTGCCACCAGCAGGCCCGGACAGGGTAGAAATGAGCAGTTCTTC. Protein product: CATSRPGQGRNEQFF. This chain links TRBV15 with TRBJ2-1; 8 bases fit TRBD1. With 3 bases clipped from V and 7 bases from J, the junction kept 8 bases outside the gene matches. This CDR3 has 15 residues. Germline CDR1 and CDR2: LNHNV and YYDKDF (reference sequence).